This T cell receptor (beta chain) was documented in a study of T-cell memory formation after mild COVID-19 (dated by TCRdb to the early 2020s). At the level of the whole study: Most TCR sequence clusters were specific to one of the two donors. T-cell clones expanding and contracting after mild COVID-19 in two donors were tracked by longitudinal TCRalpha and TCRbeta repertoire sequencing. The cohort comprised two young, previously healthy adult volunteers, one female and one male.

Concerning this clonotype: The specificity of this receptor is unknown. No base-level quality is on record; no much larger clone is a single base apart.

Sequencing used an Illumina NovaSeq 6000. cDNA libraries for TCRalpha and TCRbeta were prepared by 5'RACE using constant-segment primers, with sample barcodes and unique molecular identifiers added. Trizol reagent was used to extract RNA from every sample. Library amplification was performed in two PCR steps, and a second sample barcode and Illumina TruSeq adapters were introduced in the second step. Sequencing of the libraries was done on an Illumina NovaSeq, producing 2 x 150 bp paired-end reads. For the original study's pipeline: The reads were demultiplexed and collapsed into UMI-guided consensus sequences using migec v1.2.7. Using mixcr v2.1.11, UMI consensuses were aligned to TRA and TRB V and J templates and then assembled into clonotypes. A clonotype was counted as expanded or contracted only if both edgeR and NoisET called the change significant, with noise models trained on biological replicates. For edgeR calls, the cutoffs were a false discovery rate-adjusted p below 0.01 and a log2 fold-change threshold of 1. As an exploratory analysis of dynamics, max-normalized trajectories of the 1000 most abundant clonotypes were examined with PCA combined with hierarchical clustering. Separately sequenced CD4+ and CD8+ repertoires were used to assign the CD4 or CD8 phenotype of responding clones. TCRdb reprocessed the public reads (quality trimming at Q25 with fastp, clone calling with MiXCR) and kept in-frame beta chains. Each CDR3 protein appears once, grouped with its most common genes and DNA. None of the V and J calls come from the authors' own analysis; TCRdb made them. This sample lists around 200,000 distinct CDR3 sequences; 10% were detected once. The leading ten clones occupy around 3.3% of the sample.

Ficoll-Paque density gradient centrifugation was the method used to isolate PBMCs. There are 16 amino acids in the CDR3, from cysteine to phenylalanine inclusive. The entry retains the CDR3 DNA only, 48 bases that are in frame from base 1. CDR1 and CDR2 are drawn from the germline V gene: SGHRS, YFSETQ. The germline ends are 10 bases apart after V is trimmed by 1 base and J by 2 bases. What the study reported, not specific to this receptor: Clones contracting from day 15 to 85 had balanced CD4/CD8 phenotypes, while a second wave expanding from day 15 to 37 was biased towards CD4+. Some responding clones were found in pre-infection memory, which suggests that pre-existing cross-reactive memory T cells took part in the SARS-CoV-2 response. Only a couple of mild cases were covered by the study, and larger cohorts that include severe cases with pre-infection samples were considered necessary. Contracting CD4+ clones were located mainly in the CM and EM memory subsets, whereas CD8+ clones were found to be enriched in EMRA. SARS-CoV-2 specificity was not confirmed for the second-wave clones peaking on day 37.

The origin of this receptor is a man aged 18 to 30 who had mild COVID-19 (a few samples of this study predate the infection). The sample titles of this study are shuffled in the database, so cell type and time point are left out; the donor was told from shared clones. This chain joins TRBV5-1 to TRBJ2-6; the D gene is not confidently resolved. Sequences were obtained from PBMCs or a T cell subset sorted from them (not recorded which). CDR3 sequence: CASSLRYLAGANVLTF. The bases are TGCGCCAGCAGCTTGAGGTATCTGGCTGGGGCCAACGTCCTGACTTTC.